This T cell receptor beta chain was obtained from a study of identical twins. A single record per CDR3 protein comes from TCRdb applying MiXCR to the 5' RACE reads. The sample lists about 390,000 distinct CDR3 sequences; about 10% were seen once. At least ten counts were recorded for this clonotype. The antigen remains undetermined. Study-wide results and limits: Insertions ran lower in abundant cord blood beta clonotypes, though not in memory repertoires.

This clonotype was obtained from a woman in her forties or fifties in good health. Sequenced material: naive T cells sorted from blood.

The CDR3 sequence: CASSLYRSSYNEQFF. CDR3 bases: TGCGCCAGCAGCTTGTACAGGAGCTCCTACAATGAGCAGTTCTTC. This chain joins TRBV5-1 and TRBJ2-1; D may be TRBD1 (5 bases). Germline values: CDR1 SGHRS, CDR2 YFSETQ. The germline V and J ends were trimmed by 1 base and 0 bases, with 8 bases remaining between them. The CDR3 runs 15 residues.